A selection of T cell receptor beta chains follows, all from one sample in a study of glioma-infiltrating T cells after dendritic cell vaccination. Produced via immunoSEQ multiplex PCR; TCRdb's table is partial and in-frame only. In the table there are almost 90,000 clones, around 86% of which are singletons. This specimen was blood, taken after dendritic cell vaccination. These receptors all stem from a human donor with glioblastoma. Both conserved end residues are trimmed from each CDR3.

V	J	length	CDR3
TRBV15	TRBJ1-2	12	ATSSFEGGVGYT
TRBV7-6	TRBJ1-2	10	ASSLGGGGYT
TRBV4-3	TRBJ1-5	13	ASSQFHANNQPQH
TRBV18	TRBJ1-1	12	ASSGDTLNTEAF
TRBV6-6	TRBJ2-2	14	ASSPASGGETGELF
TRBV11-2	TRBJ1-3	14	ASSPWTDPTGNTIY
TRBV4-1	TRBJ1-1	13	ASSQDKGGNTEAF
TRBV5-1	TRBJ1-2	11	ASSLADRDGYT
TRBV7-2	TRBJ2-3	12	ASSRTGVGDTQY
TRBV19	TRBJ2-7	13	ASSSLGGSYYEQY
TRBV5-4	TRBJ1-2	14	ASSWGDRVLNYGYT
TRBV2	TRBJ2-3	16	ASSEAAVGAGGTDTQY
TRBV6-5	TRBJ1-1	11	ASILTGYTEAF
TRBV6-5	TRBJ1-1	12	AERKGQQNTEAF
TRBV30	TRBJ1-4	12	AWAGTAFNEKLF
TRBV7-3	TRBJ2-7	13	ASSLGSGGTYEQY
TRBV7-2	TRBJ1-1	11	ASRFRGNTEAF